Included here is one T cell receptor (beta chain) sequence, with context. This specimen belongs to a study of OX40 agonist ivuxolimab in advanced cancers. Measured with immunoSEQ multiplex PCR; TCRdb has only the in-frame clones, and not every one. The table records under 90,000 clones, more than 85% of them present only once. The V gene's germline CDR1 is SGHVS and CDR2 FQNEAQ. The CDR3 has 12 amino acids. Trimming removed 1 base at V and 9 bases at J, with 7 bases between. Source: CD4+ or CD8+ T cells sorted from blood, taken in a trial of the OX40 agonist ivuxolimab. This sequence originates from an adult with an advanced solid tumor such as melanoma, head and neck, liver or kidney cancer. The gene calls are TRBV7-8 and TRBJ2-1, with D possibly matching TRBD2 (5 bases). CDR3: CASSLGGSEQFF. CDR3 in DNA: TGTGCCAGCAGCTTAGGAGGGAGTGAGCAGTTCTTC. The full variable domain, completed using reference TRBV7-8 and TRBJ2-1, is GAGVSQSPRYKVAKRGQDVALRCDPISGHVSLFWYQQALGQGPEFLTYFQNEAQLDKSGLPSDRFFAERPEGSVSTLKIQRTQQEDSAVYLCASSLGGSEQFFGPGTRLTVL.